Below, one T cell receptor beta chain is given with its context. The antigen it recognizes is unknown. Qualities for individual bases were not recorded, and no much larger clone is one base off. This entry is derived from a study of cytomegalovirus exposure and HLA in healthy donors (dated by TCRdb to the late 2010s). Study-level background: According to a later analysis, the roughly 120 validation repertoires were produced on the same platform as the 700 or so repertoires of the first cohort. The aim of the study was to test whether cataloging public T cell receptors could identify signatures of past pathogen exposure. Besides the first cohort of some 670 subjects, a separate validation cohort made up of 120 or so different subjects was used. The study combined high-throughput TCR immunosequencing, statistical association of individual TCRs with disease status, and machine learning to predict cytomegalovirus infection status.

Overall study outcomes, separate from this receptor: Subsequent analysis determined that TCRs grouped into clusters in the first cohort also showed a tendency toward co-occurrence across the roughly 130 validation repertoires, and about 94% of cluster scores exceeded 0. The study listed 150 to 200 TCR beta chains as associated with cytomegalovirus. The authors suggested that the approach could potentially be extended to other disease states and immunological phenotypes. A few of the identified cytomegalovirus-associated TCR beta chains were confirmed in vitro to be specific for cytomegalovirus antigens. In both the original and validation cohorts, the classifier was reported to diagnose cytomegalovirus status with high specificity and sensitivity. A later analysis lacked HLA typing for the validation cohort, so it scored co-occurrence in that cohort across all 110 or so repertoires. Across donors, most TCR sequences were observed very rarely, whereas some public TCRs were present in many individuals.

V is trimmed back by 8 bases and J by 3 bases, and the junction contains 21 bases that no gene match accounts for. The CDR3, from cysteine to phenylalanine, totals 18 residues. The CDR3 DNA has 54 bases and is translated from base 1. Per the germline V gene (reference sequence), MNHEY is the CDR1 and SMNVEV is the CDR2. Separate from the roughly 660-subject first cohort, the validation cohort of 120 subjects was the group to which the donors belonged. Libraries were prepared through the immunoSEQ multiplex PCR assay. The original methods were these. To diagnose cytomegalovirus status from the catalog of TCR beta chain sequences, a statistical classification framework was built. Not all clones reach the TCRdb copy of this immuneACCESS table, which keeps in-frame sequences only. Checked studies attribute under half of the gap to unresolved V genes and leave the rest unexplained. That table gives V, J and clone size, and the DNA gave D and trimming. Across this sample there are 220,000 or so clones, with 65% to 85% seen only once. The top ten hold over 11% of the sample.

This clonotype originated in a woman aged 25-40 years in good health and CMV-seropositive. The specimen was PBMCs. The sequence joins TRBV27 to TRBJ2-7; TRBD2 aligns with 8 central bases. The nucleotide sequence reads TGTGCCAGCGCGGGGGTAGCGGGACGGTCAGTCGCCTACTACGAGCAGTACTTC. Its protein product is CASAGVAGRSVAYYEQYF.